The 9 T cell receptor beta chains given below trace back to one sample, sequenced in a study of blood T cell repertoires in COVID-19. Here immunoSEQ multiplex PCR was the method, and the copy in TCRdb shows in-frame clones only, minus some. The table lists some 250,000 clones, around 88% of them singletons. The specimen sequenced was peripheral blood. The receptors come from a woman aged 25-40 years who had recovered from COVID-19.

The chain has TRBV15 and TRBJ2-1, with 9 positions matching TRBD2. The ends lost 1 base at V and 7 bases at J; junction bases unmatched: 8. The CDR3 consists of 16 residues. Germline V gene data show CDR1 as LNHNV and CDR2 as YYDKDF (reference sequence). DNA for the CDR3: TGTGCCACCAGCAGAGTGTTTGGCGGGGGGGTAAATGAGCAGTTCTTC. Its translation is CATSRVFGGGVNEQFF.

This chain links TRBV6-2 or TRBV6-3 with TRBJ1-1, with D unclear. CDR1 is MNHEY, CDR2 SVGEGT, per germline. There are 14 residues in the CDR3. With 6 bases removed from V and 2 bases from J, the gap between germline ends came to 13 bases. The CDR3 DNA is TGTGCCAGCAGCCGCGAGGGTGGTAACACTGAAGCTTTCTTT. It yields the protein CASSREGGNTEAFF.

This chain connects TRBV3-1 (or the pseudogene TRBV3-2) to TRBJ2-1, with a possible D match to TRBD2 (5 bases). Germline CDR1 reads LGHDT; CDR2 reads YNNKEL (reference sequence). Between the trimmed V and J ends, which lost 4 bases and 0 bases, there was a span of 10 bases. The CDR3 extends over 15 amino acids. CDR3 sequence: CASSLDSLSYNEQFF. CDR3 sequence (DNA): TGTGCCAGCAGCCTGGACTCCCTCTCCTACAATGAGCAGTTCTTC.

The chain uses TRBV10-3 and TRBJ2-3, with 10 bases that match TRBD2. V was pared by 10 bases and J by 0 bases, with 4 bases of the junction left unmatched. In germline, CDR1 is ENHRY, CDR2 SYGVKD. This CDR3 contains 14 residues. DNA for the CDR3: TGTGCCACCCAGCGGGGGGGAAGCACAGATACGCAGTATTTT. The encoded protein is CATQRGGSTDTQYF.

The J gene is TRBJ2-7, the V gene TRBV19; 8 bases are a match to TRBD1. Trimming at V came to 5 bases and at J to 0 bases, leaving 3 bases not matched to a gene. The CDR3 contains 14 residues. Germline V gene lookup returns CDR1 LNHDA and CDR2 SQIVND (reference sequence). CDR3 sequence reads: CASSGTGGSYEQYF. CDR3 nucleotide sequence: TGTGCCAGTAGTGGAACAGGGGGCTCCTACGAGCAGTACTTC.

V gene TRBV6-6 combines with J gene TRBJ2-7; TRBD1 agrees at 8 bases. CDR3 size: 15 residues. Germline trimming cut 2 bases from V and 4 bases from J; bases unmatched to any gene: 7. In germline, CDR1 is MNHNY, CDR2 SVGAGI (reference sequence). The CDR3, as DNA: TGTGCCAGCAGTTACGACAGGGGAAGTTTATACGAGCAGTACTTC. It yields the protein CASSYDRGSLYEQYF.

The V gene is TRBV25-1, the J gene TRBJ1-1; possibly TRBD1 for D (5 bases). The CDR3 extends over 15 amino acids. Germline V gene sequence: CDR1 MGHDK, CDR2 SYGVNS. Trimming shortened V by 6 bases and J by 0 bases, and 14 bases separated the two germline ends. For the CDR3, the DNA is TGTGCCAGCAGACCCCATGCGGGGGTGAACACTGAAGCTTTCTTT. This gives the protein CASRPHAGVNTEAFF.

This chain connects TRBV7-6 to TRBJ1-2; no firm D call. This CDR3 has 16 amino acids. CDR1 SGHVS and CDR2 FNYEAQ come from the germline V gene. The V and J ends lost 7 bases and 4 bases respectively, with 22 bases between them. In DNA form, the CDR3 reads TGTGCCAGCAACCCCATAGGCGCGGAGGGATCCTATGGCTACACCTTC. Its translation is CASNPIGAEGSYGYTF.

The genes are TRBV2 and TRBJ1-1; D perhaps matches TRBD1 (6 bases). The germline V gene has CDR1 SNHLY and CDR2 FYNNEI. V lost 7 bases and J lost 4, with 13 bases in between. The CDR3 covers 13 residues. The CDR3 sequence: CASTKDSLTEAFF. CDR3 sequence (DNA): TGTGCCAGCACAAAGGACAGCCTCACTGAAGCTTTCTTT.